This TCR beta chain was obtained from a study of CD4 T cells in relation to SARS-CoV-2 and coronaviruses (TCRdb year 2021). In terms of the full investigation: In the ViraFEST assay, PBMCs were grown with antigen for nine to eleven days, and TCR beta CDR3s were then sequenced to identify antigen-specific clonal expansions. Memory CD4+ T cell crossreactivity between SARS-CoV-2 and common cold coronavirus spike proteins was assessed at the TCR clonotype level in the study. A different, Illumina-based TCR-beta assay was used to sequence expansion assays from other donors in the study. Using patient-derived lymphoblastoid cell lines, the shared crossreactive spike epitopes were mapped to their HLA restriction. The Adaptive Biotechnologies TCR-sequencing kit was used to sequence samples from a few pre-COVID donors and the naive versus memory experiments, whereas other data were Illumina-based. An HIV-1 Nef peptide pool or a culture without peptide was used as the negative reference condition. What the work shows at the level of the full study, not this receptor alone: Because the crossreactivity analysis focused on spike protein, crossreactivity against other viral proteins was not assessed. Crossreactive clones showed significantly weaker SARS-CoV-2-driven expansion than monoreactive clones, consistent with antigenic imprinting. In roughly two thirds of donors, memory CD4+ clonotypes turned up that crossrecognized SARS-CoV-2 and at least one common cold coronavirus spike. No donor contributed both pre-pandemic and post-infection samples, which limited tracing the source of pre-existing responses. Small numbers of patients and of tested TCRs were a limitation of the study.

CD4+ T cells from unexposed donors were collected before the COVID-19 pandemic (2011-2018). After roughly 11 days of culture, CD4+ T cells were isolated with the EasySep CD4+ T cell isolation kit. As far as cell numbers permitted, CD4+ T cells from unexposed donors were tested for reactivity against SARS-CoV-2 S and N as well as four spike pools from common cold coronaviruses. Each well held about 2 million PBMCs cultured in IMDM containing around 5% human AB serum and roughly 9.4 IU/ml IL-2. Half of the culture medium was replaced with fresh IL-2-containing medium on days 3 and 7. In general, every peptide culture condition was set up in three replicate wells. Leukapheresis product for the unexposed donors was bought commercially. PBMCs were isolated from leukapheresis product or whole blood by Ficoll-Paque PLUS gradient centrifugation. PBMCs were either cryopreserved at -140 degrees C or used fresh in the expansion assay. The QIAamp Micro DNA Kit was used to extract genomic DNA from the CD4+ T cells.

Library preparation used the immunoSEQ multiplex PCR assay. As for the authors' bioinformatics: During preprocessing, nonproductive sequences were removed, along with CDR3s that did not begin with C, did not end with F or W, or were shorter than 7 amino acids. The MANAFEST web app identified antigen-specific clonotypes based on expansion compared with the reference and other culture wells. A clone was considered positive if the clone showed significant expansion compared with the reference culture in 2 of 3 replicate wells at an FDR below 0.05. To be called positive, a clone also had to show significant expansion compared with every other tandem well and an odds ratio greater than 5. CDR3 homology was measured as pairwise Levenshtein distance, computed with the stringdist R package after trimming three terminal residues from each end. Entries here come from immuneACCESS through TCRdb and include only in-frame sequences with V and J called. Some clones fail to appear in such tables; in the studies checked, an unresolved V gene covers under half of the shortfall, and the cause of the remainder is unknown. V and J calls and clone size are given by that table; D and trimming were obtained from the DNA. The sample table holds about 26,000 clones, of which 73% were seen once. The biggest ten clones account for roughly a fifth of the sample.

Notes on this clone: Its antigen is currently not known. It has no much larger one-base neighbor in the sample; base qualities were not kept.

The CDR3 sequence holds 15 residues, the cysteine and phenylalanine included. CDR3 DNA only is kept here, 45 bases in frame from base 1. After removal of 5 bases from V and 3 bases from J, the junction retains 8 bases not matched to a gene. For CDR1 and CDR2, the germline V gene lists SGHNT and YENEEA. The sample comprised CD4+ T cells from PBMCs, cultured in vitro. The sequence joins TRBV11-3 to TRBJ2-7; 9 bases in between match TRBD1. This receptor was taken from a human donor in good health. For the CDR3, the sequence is CASSQSGTGIYEQYF. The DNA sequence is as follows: TGTGCCAGCAGCCAATCCGGGACAGGGATCTACGAGCAGTACTTC.